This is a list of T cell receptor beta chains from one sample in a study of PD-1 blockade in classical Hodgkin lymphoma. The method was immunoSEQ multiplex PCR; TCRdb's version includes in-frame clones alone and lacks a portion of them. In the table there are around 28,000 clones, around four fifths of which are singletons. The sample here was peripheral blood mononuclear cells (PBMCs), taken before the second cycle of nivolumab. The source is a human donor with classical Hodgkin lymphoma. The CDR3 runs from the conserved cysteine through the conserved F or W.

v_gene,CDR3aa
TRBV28,CASLPGQGYEQYF
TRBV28,CASSLRGSYEQYF
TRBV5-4,CASSLGDQNTGELFF
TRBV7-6,CASSLEAGFEQYF
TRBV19,CASSIRRTGASRYSNQPQHF
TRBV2,CASSPLVGFGYTF
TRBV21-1,CASRWHEDSLLNTEAFF
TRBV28,CASSSSGGIYNEQFF
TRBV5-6,CASSDPMQETQYF
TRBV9,CASSGPGMNTGELFF
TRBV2,CASSPGSSGNTIYF
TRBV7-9,CASSSPGQGNQPQHF
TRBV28,CASYPTSGQNTEAFF
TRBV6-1,CASSDAGANTEAFF
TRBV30,CAWGSGVGYTF
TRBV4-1,CASSNPTGSTDTQYF
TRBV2,CASSLYNEQFF
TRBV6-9,CASGKDTEETQYF
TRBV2,CASSITGGGGKLFF
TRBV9,CASSRVAASSGANVLTF
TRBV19,CASSASGTGSYEQYF
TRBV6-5,CASSYSTAHYGYTF
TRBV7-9,CASSRGRSTEAFF
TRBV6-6,CASRLTDTQYF